These 10 T cell receptor beta chains share one sample of origin, sequenced in a study of CD8+ T cells in alopecia areata. cDNA prepared by RNA extraction and subsequent reverse transcription served as the template for sequencing. The protocol was immunoSEQ multiplex PCR, while the TCRdb copy is restricted to in-frame clones and leaves out a portion. There are roughly 150,000 clones in the sample; 50% to 65% occur only once, and 15% to 20% lies in the top ten. Treatment specified: oral pan-JAK inhibitor, 5-10 mg twice daily. The material sequenced was CD8+ T cells sorted from blood, taken at week 4, from a patient treated with tofacitinib. Source of these receptors: a human donor with alopecia areata.

The chain recombines TRBV29-1 with TRBJ2-1; 7 nucleotides match TRBD2. CDR1 is SQVTM, CDR2 ANQGSEA, per germline. V shed 3 bases and J 2 bases; nucleotides not matched to a gene: 4. The length of the CDR3 is 14 residues. CDR3 nucleotides: TGCAGCGTTGAGTGGGAGGGCGCCTACAATGAGCAGTTCTTC. Protein: CSVEWEGAYNEQFF.

There are a few counts of this clone. A read error may produce the germline difference seen at one junction end. The chain combines TRBV5-6 with TRBJ1-1, with unresolved D. This CDR3 comprises 13 residues. Germline-derived CDR1 and CDR2 are SGHDT and YYEEEE. The CDR3 region is CASTLDQSTEAFF. The DNA for the CDR3 is TGTGCCAGCACCTTGGACCAGAGCACTGAAGCTTTCTTT.

The rearrangement joins TRBV13 to TRBJ2-7; D might be TRBD2 (6 bases). The germline V gene encodes CDR1 PRHDT and CDR2 FYEKMQ (reference sequence). This CDR3 has 12 amino acids. V lost 3 bases to trimming and J lost 4 bases, with 7 bases between them. The CDR3 nucleotides read TGTGCCAGCAGCTTTGGGGGGTACGAGCAGTACTTC. This sequence encodes CASSFGGYEQYF.

The CDR3: CASIRDHGELFF. CDR3 bases: TGTGCCAGCATCCGGGATCACGGGGAGCTGTTTTTT. The chain has TRBV18 and TRBJ2-2; the D gene is possibly TRBD2 (5 bases). Germline CDR1 is KGHSH and CDR2 is LQKENI. Between the trimmed V and J ends, which lost 8 bases and 7 bases, there was a span of 11 bases. The CDR3 spans 12 residues.

J is TRBJ1-1 and V is TRBV7-8; maybe TRBD1 (5 bases). V lost 5 bases to trimming and J lost 4 bases, with 14 bases between them. CDR3 length: 14 amino acids. Looked up from germline, CDR1 is SGHVS and CDR2 is FQNEAQ. CDR3 in amino acids: CASSGTGRSTEAFF. DNA of the CDR3: TGTGCCAGCAGCGGAACAGGAAGGAGCACTGAAGCTTTCTTT.

The chain recombines TRBV7-8 with TRBJ2-7; 8 bases fit TRBD1. Unmatched junction bases numbered 7, after V lost 3 bases and J lost 6 bases. The CDR3 length is 14 residues. Germline CDR1 is SGHVS and CDR2 is FQNEAQ. The CDR3 DNA is TGTGCCAGCAGCTTGACAGGGGAGGTGGCCGAGCAGTACTTC. Its translation: CASSLTGEVAEQYF.

The J gene is TRBJ1-1, the V gene TRBV5-6; maybe TRBD1 (6 bases). V shed 3 bases and J shed 1 base, with 7 bases lying between them. This CDR3 has 13 residues. Germline V gene sequence: CDR1 SGHDT, CDR2 YYEEEE. The CDR3 nucleotides read TGTGCCAGCAGCTCGACAGGGAACACTGAAGCTTTCTTT. Protein: CASSSTGNTEAFF.

This sequence joins TRBV6-5 and TRBJ1-2, with a weak D call TRBD1 (5 bases). Trimming left V 4 bases short and J 5 bases short, with 11 bases between. Germline V CDR1 and CDR2: MNHEY, SVGAGI. This CDR3 region has 13 residues. CDR3 DNA sequence: TGTGCCAGCAGTTTGGACAACCTTTATGGCTACACCTTC. Protein: CASSLDNLYGYTF.

This clone was observed at least ten times. CDR3 DNA sequence: TGTGCCAGCAGTGAACTAGCGGGGGGGCCAGATACGCAGTATTTT. Protein sequence: CASSELAGGPDTQYF. This chain connects TRBV6-1 to TRBJ2-3; 12 positions match TRBD2. The V segment lost 2 bases and the J segment 4 bases; nucleotides outside the gene matches: 1. From germline, CDR1 is MNHNS and CDR2 SASEGT. This CDR3 has 15 amino acids.

The chain joins TRBV16 to TRBJ1-1; 8 bases line up with TRBD1. In germline, CDR1 is KGHSY, CDR2 FQNENV. The ends lost 4 bases at V and 7 bases at J; junction bases unmatched: 5. The CDR3 is made up of 13 amino acids. The DNA of the CDR3 is TGTGCCAGCAGCCCGACAGGGGATGATGAAGCTTTCTTT. Translating gives CASSPTGDDEAFF.